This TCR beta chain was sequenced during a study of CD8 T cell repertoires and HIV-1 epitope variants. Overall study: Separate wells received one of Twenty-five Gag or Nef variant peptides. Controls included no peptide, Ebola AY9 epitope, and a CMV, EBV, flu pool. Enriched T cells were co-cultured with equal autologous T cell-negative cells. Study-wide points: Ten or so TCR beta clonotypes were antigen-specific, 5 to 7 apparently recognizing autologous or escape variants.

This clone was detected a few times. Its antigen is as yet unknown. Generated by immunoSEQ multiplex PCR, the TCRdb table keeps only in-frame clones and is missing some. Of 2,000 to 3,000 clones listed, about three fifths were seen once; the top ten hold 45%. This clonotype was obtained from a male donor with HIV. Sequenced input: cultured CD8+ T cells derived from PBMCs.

CDR3 DNA sequence: TGTGCCAGCAGCTTGCCAGGGTACTACGAGCAGTACTTC. It yields the protein CASSLPGYYEQYF. The J gene is TRBJ2-7, the V gene TRBV5-4; weak D call: TRBD1 (5 bases). The CDR3 covers 13 residues. Germline CDR1 SGHNT, CDR2 YYREEE (reference sequence). V lost 1 base, J lost 3 bases, and 8 bases lay in between.